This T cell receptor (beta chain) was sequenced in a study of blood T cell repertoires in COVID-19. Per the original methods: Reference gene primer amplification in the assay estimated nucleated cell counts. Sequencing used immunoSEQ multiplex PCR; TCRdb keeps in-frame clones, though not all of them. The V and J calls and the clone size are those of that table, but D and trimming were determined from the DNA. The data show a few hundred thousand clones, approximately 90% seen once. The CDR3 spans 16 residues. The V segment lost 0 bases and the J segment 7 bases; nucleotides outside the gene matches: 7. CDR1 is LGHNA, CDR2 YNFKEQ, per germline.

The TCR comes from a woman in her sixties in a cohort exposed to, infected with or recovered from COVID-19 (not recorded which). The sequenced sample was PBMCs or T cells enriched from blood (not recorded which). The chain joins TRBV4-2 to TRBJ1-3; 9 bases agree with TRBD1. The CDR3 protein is CASSQDLTGGANTIYF. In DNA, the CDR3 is TGTGCCAGCAGCCAAGATCTTACAGGGGGCGCGAACACCATATATTTT.